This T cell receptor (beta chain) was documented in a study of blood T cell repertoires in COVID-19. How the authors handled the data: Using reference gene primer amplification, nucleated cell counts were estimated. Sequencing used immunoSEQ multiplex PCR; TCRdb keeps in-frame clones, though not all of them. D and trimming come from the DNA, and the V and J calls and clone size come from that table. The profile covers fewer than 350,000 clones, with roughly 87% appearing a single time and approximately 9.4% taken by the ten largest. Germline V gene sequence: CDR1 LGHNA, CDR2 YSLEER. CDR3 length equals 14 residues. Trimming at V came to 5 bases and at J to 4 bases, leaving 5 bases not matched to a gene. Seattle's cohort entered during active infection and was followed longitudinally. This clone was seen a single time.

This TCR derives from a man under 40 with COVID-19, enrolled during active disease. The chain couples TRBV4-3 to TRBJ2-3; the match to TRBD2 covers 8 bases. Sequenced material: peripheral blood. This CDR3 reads CASSSRGGADTQYF. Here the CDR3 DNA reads TGCGCCAGCAGCTCCCGGGGGGGTGCAGATACGCAGTATTTT.